This T cell receptor beta chain was documented in a study of blood T cells in healthy people across ages. Findings and caveats of the study: Versus aged donors, long-lived donors had higher diversity and more naive CD4+ cells. Per million T cells, the diversity of TCR beta decreased roughly linearly as age advanced.

Primers used in a second PCR of roughly 7 to 11 cycles were a sample-barcoded 5' primer and a J-beta primer mix. Each cDNA molecule was tagged by a template-switch adaptor that had 12 random nucleotides. TCRdb analysed the 5' RACE reads with MiXCR anew, one entry per CDR3 protein. Of roughly 2 million distinct CDR3 sequences in the sample, around half were seen once. Every sample gave at least 6 micrograms of total RNA when it was extracted. Of note for this clonotype: Its antigen is not known.

This CDR3 spans 14 amino acids. CDR1 and CDR2 (germline): LGHNA, YNFKEQ. Trimming removed 5 bases from V and 8 bases from J; junction bases left unmatched: 8. The sequence came from a woman in her thirties or forties in good health. This chain uses TRBV4-2 with TRBJ1-4; 7 nucleotides agree with TRBD1. Sequencing was carried out using blood. The CDR3, as DNA: TGTGCCAGCAGCTTGACAGGGAGTGCGGAAAAACTGTTTTTT. Its protein is CASSLTGSAEKLFF.